The 5 T cell receptor beta chains in this list originate from one sample, sequenced in a study of vaccination effects on CD4 cells after COVID-19. Expansion with viral peptide pools was applied to antigen-specific CD4+ T cells by the ViraFEST assay prior to sequencing. Researchers isolated CD4+ T cells once approximately eleven days of culture had elapsed. Participants each got two BNT162b2 or mRNA-1273 vaccine doses. Libraries were prepared by immunoSEQ multiplex PCR; TCRdb keeps only in-frame clonotypes and omits some of them. The profile covers roughly 24,000 clones, with 60% to 80% appearing a single time and about 6.5% taken by the ten largest. No antigen has been assigned to these receptors. This material consisted of CD4+ T cells from PBMCs cultured with SARS-CoV-2 spike peptides, taken after COVID-19 vaccination. The source of these receptors is a human donor who received a COVID-19 vaccine. Some clones in this sample may be carry-over from other donors' samples.

The chain is built from TRBV28 and TRBJ1-2, with D unresolved. The CDR3 sequence is 14 residues long. V lost 5 bases to trimming and J lost 10 bases, with 20 bases between them. CDR1 and CDR2 (germline): MDHEN, SYDVKM. The CDR3: CASSPPTTPFDYTF. CDR3 DNA sequence: TGTGCCAGCAGTCCACCGACTACCCCCTTTGACTACACCTTC.

V and J are TRBV3-1 (or the pseudogene TRBV3-2) and TRBJ2-7, with D tentatively TRBD2 (5 bases). V was clipped by 5 bases and J by 5 bases, with 16 bases between them. The CDR3 extends over 14 amino acids. CDR1 is LGHDT and CDR2 is YNNKEL in the germline V gene (reference sequence). The CDR3 reads CASSCSRGSNEQYV. The CDR3 region has the DNA TGTGCCAGCAGCTGCTCTCGGGGTTCGAACGAGCAGTACGTC.

This clone has just a few counts. The genes are TRBV5-8 and TRBJ2-3; D not certain. V lost 7 bases and J lost 0, with 18 bases in between. Germline values: CDR1 SGHTS, CDR2 YDEGEE. The CDR3 spans 16 residues. DNA for the CDR3: TGTGCCAGCCCCTTTCCCCCGGGTATAAGCACAGATACGCAGTATTTT. This encodes CASPFPPGISTDTQYF.

The chain is built from TRBV6-4 and TRBJ2-3; D is uncertain. Trimming shortened V by 8 bases and J by 2 bases, and 17 bases separated the two germline ends. Germline CDR1 and CDR2: MRHNA and SNTAGT. The length of the CDR3 is 15 residues. CDR3 sequence: CASVTGSLPTDTQYF. CDR3 sequence (DNA): TGTGCCAGCGTAACCGGGTCATTACCCACAGATACGCAGTATTTT.

The V gene is TRBV6-1, the J gene TRBJ1-1, with 8 bases matching TRBD1. CDR3 length equals 14 residues. J was trimmed by 4 bases and V by 3 bases; bases with no gene match: 4. The germline CDR1 and CDR2 sequences are MNHNS and SASEGT. The CDR3 region has the DNA TGTGCCAGCAGTGACGACAGGGGAAGCACTGAAGCTTTCTTT. Translation gives CASSDDRGSTEAFF.